The sequence of this T cell receptor (beta chain) was determined in a study of T cell responses to AZD1222 COVID-19 vaccine. The data were produced by immunoSEQ multiplex PCR, yet TCRdb's version contains in-frame clones alone and is incomplete. The table includes about 62,000 clones, about 70% detected once. Germline assignment: CDR1 SGHTA and CDR2 FQGNSA. This CDR3 spans 14 amino acids. V dropped 2 bases and J dropped 11 bases, with 13 bases sitting between them. This clone was detected a few times. The input for sequencing was peripheral blood, taken on day 0 of AZD1222 vaccination. The chain has TRBV7-2 and TRBJ1-6, with D unresolved. This clonotype was sampled from an adult in good health. The CDR3 bases are TGTGCCAGCAGCTTACTCTCCCCCCATGCACCCCTCCACTTT. It codes for CASSLLSPHAPLHF.